These 12 T cell receptor beta chains came from one sample sequenced in a study of vaccination effects on CD4 cells after COVID-19. These TCRs' antigens remain unknown. CD4+ T cells specific for antigen were expanded with viral peptide pools by the ViraFEST assay before sequencing. CD4+ T cells were isolated after around 10 days of culture. In the vaccine recipients, nucleocapsid antibodies were negative and there was no prior SARS-CoV-2 infection. Here immunoSEQ multiplex PCR was the method, and the copy in TCRdb shows in-frame clones only, minus some. This table has tens of thousands of clones, around 76% appearing once. The sample here was CD4+ T cells from PBMCs cultured with HCoV-NL63 spike peptides, taken before COVID-19 vaccination. The receptors shown here come from a human donor who received a COVID-19 vaccine.

The V gene is TRBV5-1, the J gene TRBJ2-3; D possibly corresponds to TRBD2 (6 bases). CDR1 is SGHRS and CDR2 is YFSETQ in the germline V gene. The ends were cut back, 2 bases at V and 0 bases at J, with 10 bases in the middle. CDR3 size: 15 residues. CDR3 nucleotides: TGCGCCAGCAGCTTAAAGCGGGCTAGCACAGATACGCAGTATTTT. Its translation is CASSLKRASTDTQYF.

The rearrangement joins TRBV5-1 to TRBJ1-2; TRBD1 matches 7 bases. CDR3 length: 13 amino acids. CDR1 SGHRS and CDR2 YFSETQ come from the germline V gene. J gave up 4 bases and V 4 bases, and 4 bases lay outside the gene matches. The CDR3 is CASSQDRIYGYTF. DNA for the CDR3: TGCGCCAGCAGCCAGGACAGGATCTATGGCTACACCTTC.

V and J are TRBV10-3 and TRBJ2-3; D is perhaps TRBD2 (7 bases). CDR1 is ENHRY, CDR2 SYGVKD, per germline. This CDR3 has 17 amino acids. Deletions cut 3 bases from V and 6 bases from J, with 22 bases between. Here the CDR3 DNA reads TGTGCCATCAGTGACCCGGGGAGAGGGGGGGCCTCCGATACGCAGTATTTT. It yields the protein CAISDPGRGGASDTQYF.

J is TRBJ2-5 and V is TRBV3-1 (or the pseudogene TRBV3-2); TRBD1 matches 11 bases. The CDR3 is 18 residues long. V gave up 1 base and J gave up 5 bases; unmatched junction bases: 12. Germline CDR1 and CDR2: LGHDT and YNNKEL (reference sequence). The CDR3 DNA reads TGTGCCAGCAGCCAAGGTCGGGACAGGGGGTTGTCAGACGAGACCCAGTACTTC. It specifies CASSQGRDRGLSDETQYF.

CDR3 nucleotide sequence: TGTGCCAACACAGGGTCTCCGGACGCTGGCTACACCTTC. Its protein is CANTGSPDAGYTF. The J gene is TRBJ1-2, the V gene TRBV19; D is possibly TRBD1 (6 bases). The CDR3 is 13 residues long. V was clipped by 10 bases and J by 7 bases, with 19 bases between them. Germline V CDR1 and CDR2: LNHDA, SQIVND (reference sequence).

The genes are TRBV5-4 and TRBJ1-1; perhaps TRBD1 as D (5 bases). CDR1 is SGHNT and CDR2 is YYREEE in the germline V gene (reference sequence). The length of the CDR3 is 19 residues. With 2 bases removed from V and 1 base from J, the gap between germline ends came to 24 bases. CDR3 protein: CASSFDPTGRTGGNTEAFF. The CDR3 region has the DNA TGTGCCAGCAGCTTCGACCCAACAGGACGCACCGGCGGGAACACTGAAGCTTTCTTT.

The rearrangement joins TRBV4-1 to TRBJ2-3; a weak D match, TRBD2 (5 bases). This CDR3 spans 16 amino acids. Looked up from germline, CDR1 is MGHRA and CDR2 is YSYEKL. V was pared by 2 bases and J by 2 bases, with 14 bases between. The DNA of the CDR3 is TGCGCCAGCAGCCAATCCTATGGAGGATCCACAGATACGCAGTATTTT. Protein: CASSQSYGGSTDTQYF.

This chain uses TRBV2 with TRBJ1-6, with 10 bases that match TRBD1. The length of the CDR3 is 19 residues. From germline, CDR1 is SNHLY and CDR2 FYNNEI. Germline trimming cut 7 bases from V and 7 bases from J; bases unmatched to any gene: 19. The CDR3 region has the DNA TGTGCCAGCAACCCTAGGGACAGGGGTCCACCGGAAGGGAATTCACCCCTCCACTTT. This sequence encodes CASNPRDRGPPEGNSPLHF.

This chain joins TRBV27 and TRBJ1-6; tentatively, D is TRBD1 (5 bases). CDR1 MNHEY and CDR2 SMNVEV come from the germline V gene (reference sequence). There are 17 residues in the CDR3. Trimming took off 1 base at V and 3 bases at J, with 13 bases between the two ends. Here the CDR3 DNA reads TGTGCCAGCAGTTTATTTGCGGGGACCCTCTATAATTCACCCCTCCACTTT. Its translation is CASSLFAGTLYNSPLHF.

This rearrangement joins TRBV12-3 or TRBV12-4 to TRBJ1-4, with TRBD1 matching 7 bases. The J segment lost 6 bases and the V segment lost 7 bases, leaving 2 bases of the junction unmatched. This CDR3 is 12 amino acids long. The CDR3 sequence: CASKTGYEKLFF. CDR3 DNA sequence: TGTGCCAGCAAGACAGGGTATGAAAAACTGTTTTTT.

The rearrangement links TRBV9 to TRBJ1-6; TRBD1 agrees at 7 bases. The CDR3 has 16 amino acids. CDR1 and CDR2 (germline): SGDLS, YYNGEE. The trim removed 4 bases at V and 9 bases at J, leaving 13 bases unmatched. The CDR3 DNA reads as TGTGCCAGCAGCCCCACGACAGGGCTAAATGGTTCACCCCTCCACTTT. This sequence encodes CASSPTTGLNGSPLHF. The entire variable domain, with the rest obtained from reference TRBV9 and TRBJ1-6, is as follows: DSGVTQTPKHLITATGQRVTLRCSPRSGDLSVYWYQQSLDQGLQFLIQYYNGEERAKGNILERFSAQQFPDLHSELNLSSLELGDSALYFCASSPTTGLNGSPLHFGNGTRLTVT.

This clone appeared a few times. The chain has TRBV3-1 (or the pseudogene TRBV3-2) and TRBJ1-4; possible D gene TRBD1, 5 bases. Per the germline V gene, CDR1 is LGHDT and CDR2 is YNNKEL (reference sequence). Trimming removed 5 bases from V and 8 bases from J, with 15 bases in between. This CDR3 has 14 residues. The CDR3, as DNA: TGTGCCAGCAGCAGTGGGGGTTCCTACGAAAAACTGTTTTTT. Encoded protein: CASSSGGSYEKLFF.